Listed below are T cell receptor beta chains from one sample, sequenced in a study of T cell changes during pregnancy in multiple sclerosis. Profiling relied on immunoSEQ multiplex PCR, and the TCRdb table lists in-frame clones only, not all of them. The sample shows tens of thousands of clones, roughly 90% of them seen only once. Sequencing used CD8+ T cells from peripheral blood mononuclear cells, obtained before pregnancy. These receptors were taken from a female donor with multiple sclerosis, enrolled in a pregnancy study. The CDR3 runs from the conserved cysteine through the conserved F or W. D genes are given only for firm matches. Size values are once, few and many counts, or a class for expanded clones, and some rows have none.

>NA|TRBV9|NA|TRBJ1-5
TGTGCCAGCAGTGGGGGGGGAATGAGCAATCAGCCCCAGCATTTT
CASSGGGMSNQPQHF
>NA|TRBV4-1|TRBD1|TRBJ2-5
TGCGCCAGCAGCCAGGGCAACCAGAGGGGGCGAGAGACCCAGTACTTC
CASSQGNQRGRETQYF
>once|TRBV4-2|NA|TRBJ2-2
TGTGCCAGCAGCCCCCAGGGCCAAGGAGAGCTGTTTTTT
CASSPQGQGELFF
>NA|TRBV9|NA|TRBJ2-7
TGTGCCAGCACCGGGAGTAACTCCTACGAGCAGTACTTC
CASTGSNSYEQYF
>NA|TRBV6-1|NA|TRBJ2-7
TGTGCCAGCAGCGAACTACAGGGTGCTCCCTACGAGCAGTACTTC
CASSELQGAPYEQYF
>NA|TRBV11-2|NA|TRBJ2-2
TGTGCCAGCAGCTTAGGGTTTGCGGAGACCGGGGAGCTGTTTTTT
CASSLGFAETGELFF
>NA|TRBV13|TRBD2|TRBJ2-7
TGTGCCAGCTCCGCCCGCGGGGGGGCGCATGAGCAGTACTTC
CASSARGGAHEQYF
>NA|TRBV7-9|NA|TRBJ2-5
TGTGCCAGCAGCTTATTTCTGGGGGCGGACGAGACCCAGTACTTC
CASSLFLGADETQYF
>NA|TRBV9|NA|TRBJ2-5
TGTGCCAGCAGCGTAAGTGGGGCGACTCAAGAGACCCAGTACTTC
CASSVSGATQETQYF
>NA|TRBV2|TRBD2|TRBJ2-3
TGTGCCAGCAGTGAAGGGGCGGGGGGTACAGATACGCAGTATTTT
CASSEGAGGTDTQYF
>NA|TRBV7-6|TRBD1|TRBJ2-2
TGTGCCAGCAGCTTATTAAAAGGACAGGGAGGATTGACCGGGGAGCTGTTTTTT
CASSLLKGQGGLTGELFF
>NA|TRBV19|TRBD1|TRBJ2-7
TGTGCCAGTAGTATATTGATGGCAGGGGGCATCTACGAGCAGTACTTC
CASSILMAGGIYEQYF
>NA|TRBV27|TRBD1|TRBJ2-7
TGTGCCAGCAGTCATTCCGGGACAGGGGGCTGGTCCTACGAGCAGTACTTC
CASSHSGTGGWSYEQYF
>NA|TRBV7-9|NA|TRBJ2-1
TGTGCCAGCACCCCTAATAGCCCCTACAATGAGCAGTTCTTC
CASTPNSPYNEQFF
>NA|TRBV19|NA|TRBJ1-2
TGTGCCAGTACCCCCCTCGAGACAGGATTGTATGGCTACACCTTC
CASTPLETGLYGYTF
>NA|TRBV5-1|NA|TRBJ2-5
TGCGCCAGCAGCTTGGGTTCAGAAGAGACCCAGTACTTC
CASSLGSEETQYF
>NA|TRBV5-4|TRBD1|TRBJ1-6
TGTGCCAGCAGCCAGGACAGGGGGCGAACCTCACCCCTCCACTTT
CASSQDRGRTSPLHF
>NA|TRBV29-1|TRBD1|TRBJ1-1
TGCAGCGCCCGACAGGGGCAGGGCACTGAAGCTTTCTTT
CSARQGQGTEAFF
>NA|TRBV5-4|TRBD1|TRBJ1-2
TGTGCCAGCAGCTTGGCCCTGGACAGGGAGGAAGGCTACACCTTC
CASSLALDREEGYTF
>NA|TRBV13|NA|TRBJ1-6
TGTGCCAGCAGCCCCAACGGAGGCTCTAATTCACCCCTCCACTTT
CASSPNGGSNSPLHF
>NA|TRBV4-2|TRBD2|TRBJ2-5
TGTGCCAGCAGCCAAGATCCTAGCGGGGGGGCGCAGACCCAGTACTTC
CASSQDPSGGAQTQYF
>NA|TRBV19|TRBD2|TRBJ2-7
TGTGCCAGTACTCCCTCTCCGGGACTAGGCTCCTACGAGCAGTACTTC
CASTPSPGLGSYEQYF
>NA|TRBV9|NA|TRBJ2-3
TGTGCCAGCAGCGCGAGCGGACTGCTAGATACGCAGTATTTT
CASSASGLLDTQYF
>NA|TRBV19|NA|TRBJ1-3
TGTGCCTGCATCGGGGGAAACACCATATATTTT
CACIGGNTIYF
>NA|TRBV27|NA|TRBJ1-1
TGTGCCAGCAGTTCCCAGGGGTCTGAAGCTTTCTTT
CASSSQGSEAFF
>NA|TRBV5-6|TRBD1|TRBJ1-4
TGTGCCAGCAGCTCCTTCCTTACAGGGGGCATTGAAAAACTGTTTTTT
CASSSFLTGGIEKLFF
>NA|TRBV5-5|TRBD1|TRBJ1-5
TGTGCCAGCAGCCAAGATGGGGCGGGACAGCCCCAGCCCCAGCATTTT
CASSQDGAGQPQPQHF
>once|TRBV27|NA|TRBJ1-6
TGTGCCAGCAGTTTACAGGGTTCGTTGCAGAATTCACCCCTCCACTTT
CASSLQGSLQNSPLHF
>once|TRBV4-2|NA|TRBJ1-1
TGTGCCAGCAGCCAAGATATCTACCACTACCAGGGGAACACTGAAGCTTTCTTT
CASSQDIYHYQGNTEAFF
>once|TRBV5-4|NA|TRBJ1-6
TGTGCCAGCAGCTTGGGCGGTGTGTCACCCCTCCACTTT
CASSLGGVSPLHF
>NA|TRBV7-9|NA|TRBJ2-1
TGTGCCAGCAGCTCCCCGCCGACAGGGAGGTACAATGAGCAGTTCTTC
CASSSPPTGRYNEQFF
>NA|TRBV2|NA|TRBJ1-5
TGTGCCAGCAGTGGGACAGCCAGCAATCAGCCCCAGCATTTT
CASSGTASNQPQHF
>NA|TRBV6-1|NA|TRBJ2-1
TGTGCCAGCAGTTCTGACCCTGGAGGCTACAATGAGCAGTTCTTC
CASSSDPGGYNEQFF
>NA|TRBV5-5|NA|TRBJ1-2
TGTGCCAGCAGCCAAACGCCGAGACAGAGTTATGGCTACACCTTC
CASSQTPRQSYGYTF
>NA|TRBV5-1|NA|TRBJ2-1
TGCGCCAGCAGCTTGGAACCCGACACTGACAATGAGCAGTTCTTC
CASSLEPDTDNEQFF
>NA|TRBV5-6|NA|TRBJ1-1
TGTGCCAGCAGCTTAGGGGTAACTGAAGCTTTCTTT
CASSLGVTEAFF
>NA|TRBV19|NA|TRBJ2-1
TGTGCCAGTAGTATCACCCTAGCCTACAATGAGCAGTTCTTC
CASSITLAYNEQFF
>NA|TRBV19|TRBD1|TRBJ1-1
TGTGCCACCAGGACAGGGGGCAACACTGAAGCTTTCTTT
CATRTGGNTEAFF
>NA|TRBV2|TRBD2|TRBJ2-1
TGTGCCAGCAGTGAGGGAGATAGCGGGGGCTCCTACAATGAGCAGTTCTTC
CASSEGDSGGSYNEQFF
>NA|TRBV9|NA|TRBJ1-3
TGTGCCAGCAGCGCGCAGGGGGGAAACACCATATATTTT
CASSAQGGNTIYF
>NA|TRBV19|TRBD2|TRBJ2-5
TGTGCCAGTAGTATGACCGGACTAGCGGGAGTAGAGACCCAGTACTTC
CASSMTGLAGVETQYF
>NA|TRBV4-2|NA|TRBJ1-2
TGTGCCAGCAGCCAAGATCGAGAAACTTACACCTTC
CASSQDRETYTF
>NA|TRBV6-1|NA|TRBJ2-7
TGTGCCAGCAGTGAAGCCACCGGGCAGTACTTC
CASSEATGQYF
>NA|TRBV4-2|NA|TRBJ2-3
NA
CASSHVGRGTGLYF
>NA|TRBV4-3|TRBD2|TRBJ2-3
TGCGCCAGCAGCCAGGAGCGGGGGCCTAGCACAGATACGCAGTATTTT
CASSQERGPSTDTQYF
>NA|TRBV12-5|NA|TRBJ1-1
TGTGCTAGTGGCCGTCCCCAGGGTTCCCACACTGAAGCTTTCTTT
CASGRPQGSHTEAFF
>NA|TRBV4-1|TRBD1|TRBJ1-5
TGCGCCAGCTCGGACAGGGTTGGAGAGCCCCAGCATTTT
CASSDRVGEPQHF
>NA|TRBV4-3|NA|TRBJ1-1
TGCGCCAGCAGCCAAGGCGACACTGAAGCTTTCTTT
CASSQGDTEAFF
>NA|TRBV29-1|TRBD2|TRBJ2-7
TGCAGCGTTGAAGACCCGACTAGCGGGGGGGCGGGAGAGCAGTACTTC
CSVEDPTSGGAGEQYF
>NA|TRBV6-1|NA|TRBJ2-6
TGTGCCAGCAGTGAAGTAGCTGGGGCCAACGTCCTGACTTTC
CASSEVAGANVLTF
>NA|TRBV13|NA|TRBJ1-3
TGTGCCAGCACAGGGTTGGCGGGAAACACCATATATTTT
CASTGLAGNTIYF
>NA|TRBV9|TRBD2|TRBJ2-3
TGTGCCAGCAGCGCTAGCGGGGGTCTTGGAGGTGCGCAGTATTTT
CASSASGGLGGAQYF
>NA|TRBV19|TRBD1|TRBJ1-2
TGTGCCAGTAGTATAGAGAGGAGGGGGCAAGGCTACACCTTC
CASSIERRGQGYTF
>NA|TRBV9|TRBD2|TRBJ2-1
TGTGCCAGCAGCGGCGGGGGGGGCCCGAATGAGCAGTTCTTC
CASSGGGGPNEQFF
>NA|TRBV13|NA|TRBJ2-2
TGTGCCAGCAGCTTAGGCCGGGCAGGGACCGGGGAGCTGTTTTTT
CASSLGRAGTGELFF
>NA|TRBV7-3|NA|TRBJ2-1
TGTGCCAGCAGCCCGAGGGAGCAGTTCTTC
CASSPREQFF
>once|TRBV27|TRBD1|TRBJ1-2
TGTGCCAGCAGTCCGCCCGGGACAGCACCCAATGGCTACACCTTC
CASSPPGTAPNGYTF
>once|TRBV10-3|NA|TRBJ1-2
TGTGCCATCAGTGATTGGGCCAGCCCGCATGGCTACACCTTC
CAISDWASPHGYTF
>few|TRBV19|NA|TRBJ1-6
TGTGCCAGTAGTATCAGGGGTTCACCCCTCCACTTT
CASSIRGSPLHF
>NA|TRBV9|NA|TRBJ1-1
TGTGCCAGCAGCGGCCCAACAGGCCCCCTGACTGAAGCTTTCTTT
CASSGPTGPLTEAFF